This T cell receptor beta chain was recorded in a study of cytomegalovirus exposure and HLA in healthy donors. The table lists this clone with a count of one. Primers included in the PCR were 60 Vbeta and 13 Jbeta primers. Produced via immunoSEQ multiplex PCR; TCRdb's table is partial and in-frame only. Of around 130,000 clones listed, roughly 80% are singletons. Trimming pared 6 bases from V and 0 bases from J, leaving 11 bases between. The CDR3 sequence is 14 residues long. The germline V gene encodes CDR1 MNHNS and CDR2 SASEGT. The TCR was taken from a woman in her thirties or forties in good health and CMV-seronegative. V gene TRBV6-1 combines with J gene TRBJ1-2; D possibly corresponds to TRBD1 (5 bases). The specimen sequenced was PBMCs. CDR3 in amino acids: CASRITGTNYGYTF. CDR3 bases: TGTGCCAGCAGGATTACAGGAACTAACTATGGCTACACCTTC.